This T cell receptor (beta chain) was identified during a study of OX40 agonist ivuxolimab in advanced cancers. Overall study context: A mean age of approximately 64 years, range about 20 to 79, was recorded, and roughly 83% were male. General study findings and limits: The antigen specificity of the peripheral T cells (those that were expanded) was not determined. Several nonresponders also turned out to have low normalized T-cell clonal expansion.

TCRdb keeps only in-frame clones here, not all; method: immunoSEQ multiplex PCR. The repertoire has about 40,000 clones, 70% to 90% of them found once; the top ten carry about 16%. This clone showed up just a few times. Its antigen is not known. The CDR3 totals 16 residues. Looked up from germline, CDR1 is SNHLY and CDR2 is FYNNEI. Between the trimmed V and J ends, which lost 2 bases and 7 bases, there was a span of 15 bases. The genes are TRBV2 and TRBJ1-6, with a tentative D call TRBD1 (5 bases). This TCR derives from an adult with an advanced solid tumor such as melanoma, head and neck, liver or kidney cancer. Here the sequenced sample was CD4+ or CD8+ T cells sorted from blood, taken in a trial of the OX40 agonist ivuxolimab. The CDR3 sequence: CASSEWWARENSPLHF. The CDR3 nucleotides are TGTGCCAGCAGTGAATGGTGGGCCAGGGAGAATTCACCCCTCCACTTT.